This is a list of T cell receptor beta chains from one sample in a study of T cell repertoires in cytomegalovirus infection. These receptors lack a known antigen. TCRdb independently ran MiXCR on the reads; one entry per CDR3 protein. The sample records about 150,000 distinct CDR3 sequences, about 31% being singletons. Sequenced material: CD8+ T cells from cultured PBMCs, taken from culture after CMV antigen stimulation. These receptors originate from a human donor in good health (CMV status not recorded). Some clones in this sample may be carry-over from other donors' samples. CDR3s include the opening cysteine and the closing phenylalanine or tryptophan. A D gene is named only where the DNA matches it firmly. Expanded clones get a size class; other rows say once, few or many, or leave the size out.

d_gene	j_gene	v_gene	abundance	CDR3nt	CDR3aa
TRBD1	TRBJ1-1	TRBV20-1	few	TGCAGTGCCGGGGAGGCAGGGGGCACCGGTGAAGCTTTCTTT	CSAGEAGGTGEAFF
NA	TRBJ2-1	TRBV7-3	NA	TGTGCCAGCAGCTTAGGGGGGGCGGGCAATGAGCAGTTCTTC	CASSLGGAGNEQFF
NA	TRBJ2-5	TRBV7-9	once	TGTGCCAGCAGCTCGAGCGAGGAGACCCAGTACTTC	CASSSSEETQYF
TRBD1	TRBJ2-7	TRBV7-6	NA	TGTGCCAGCAGCTACAGGGGGCGCGGAAGGGGCTACGAGCAGTACTTC	CASSYRGRGRGYEQYF
NA	TRBJ1-6	TRBV7-6	few	TGTGCCAGCAGCTTAGGTACAGGGCTTAATTCACCCCTCCACTTT	CASSLGTGLNSPLHF
TRBD2	TRBJ2-2	TRBV20-1	NA	TGCAGTGCTAGACTCCTTGCGGGGGGGACCGGGGAGCTGTTTTTT	CSARLLAGGTGELFF
NA	TRBJ2-7	TRBV6-6	NA	TGTGCCAGCAGCTCAACCCCGAGCGCAGGTCAGGACGAGCAGTACTTC	CASSSTPSAGQDEQYF
NA	TRBJ2-7	TRBV25-1	NA	TGTGCCAGCAGTGGGGGGGACAGCATATCGCAGTACTTC	CASSGGDSISQYF
TRBD1	TRBJ2-6	TRBV28	NA	TGTGCCAGCAGTCCCGGGACAGGGGGCTCTGGGGCCAACGTCCTGACTTTC	CASSPGTGGSGANVLTF
NA	TRBJ2-3	TRBV6-1	few	TGTGCCAGCAGTGAACCGGGGGGCAGCACAGATACGCAGTATTTT	CASSEPGGSTDTQYF
NA	TRBJ2-7	TRBV6-1	NA	TGTGCCAGCAGCCCTTTGACAGAGTTCTACGAGCAGTACTTC	CASSPLTEFYEQYF
NA	TRBJ1-1	TRBV7-9	many	TGTGCCAGCAGCTTTGGGACGCTCATGAACACTGAAGCTTTCTTT	CASSFGTLMNTEAFF
TRBD2	TRBJ2-5	TRBV15	NA	TGTGCCACCAGCAGAGATGGCGGGGGATGGGGAGAGACCCAGTACTTC	CATSRDGGGWGETQYF
NA	TRBJ2-1	TRBV7-9	NA	TGTGCCAGCAGCTTAGTTGGAGACAATGAGCAGTTCTTC	CASSLVGDNEQFF
TRBD1	TRBJ2-5	TRBV29-1	NA	TGCAGCGCCGACGGGACAGGGGCCCAAGAGACCCAGTACTTC	CSADGTGAQETQYF
NA	TRBJ1-1	TRBV7-4	NA	TGTGCCAGCAGCTTTGACGTGAACACTGAAGCTTTCTTT	CASSFDVNTEAFF
TRBD2	TRBJ2-1	TRBV2	few	TGTGCCAGCAGGACGGGGACTAGCGGGGGTTATCAAGCGAGGAATGAGCAGTTCTTC	CASRTGTSGGYQARNEQFF
NA	TRBJ1-1	TRBV4-1	few	TGCGCCAGCAGCCAACGATGGGCGGGGGAAGCTTTCTTT	CASSQRWAGEAFF
NA	TRBJ1-3	TRBV12-3/TRBV12-4	few	TGTGCCAGCAGTTTAGGTGTCACCATATATTTT	CASSLGVTIYF
NA	TRBJ2-3	TRBV3-1	NA	TGTGCCAGCAGCCAAACCCGACGGGATACGCAGTATTTT	CASSQTRRDTQYF
NA	TRBJ1-5	TRBV2	NA	TGTGCCAGCAGTCGGGGACGCGGCAATCAGCCCCAGCATTTT	CASSRGRGNQPQHF
TRBD1	TRBJ2-7	TRBV2	NA	TGTGCCAGCGCTTGGGGACAGGGCGTCTACGAGCAGTACTTC	CASAWGQGVYEQYF
TRBD2	TRBJ2-3	TRBV7-9	few	TGTGCCAGCAGCTCCGCGGGGGGGGCAGATACGCAGTATTTT	CASSSAGGADTQYF
NA	TRBJ1-4	TRBV28	many	TGTGCCAGCAGTTTGGAGGGTGCAACTAATGAAAAACTGTTTTTT	CASSLEGATNEKLFF
NA	TRBJ1-2	TRBV18	few	TGTGCCAGCTCTCTGGAGAGAGGGGATCGTCGATATGGCTACACCTTC	CASSLERGDRRYGYTF
NA	TRBJ1-5	TRBV6-1	few	TGTGCCAGCGTACATAGGTCCAGGAGCGGGAGCAATCAGCCCCAGCATTTT	CASVHRSRSGSNQPQHF